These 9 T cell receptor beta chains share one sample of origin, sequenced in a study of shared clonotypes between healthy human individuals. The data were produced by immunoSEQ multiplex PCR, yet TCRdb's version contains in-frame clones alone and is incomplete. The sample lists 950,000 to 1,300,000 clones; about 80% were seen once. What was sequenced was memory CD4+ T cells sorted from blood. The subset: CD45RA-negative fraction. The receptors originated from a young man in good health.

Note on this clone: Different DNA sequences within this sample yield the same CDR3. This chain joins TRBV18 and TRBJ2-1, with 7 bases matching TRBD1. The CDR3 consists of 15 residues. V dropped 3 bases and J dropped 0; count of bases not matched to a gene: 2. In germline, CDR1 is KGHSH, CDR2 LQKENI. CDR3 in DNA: TGTGCCAGCTCACCGGGACAGAGCTCCTACAATGAGCAGTTCTTC. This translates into CASSPGQSSYNEQFF.

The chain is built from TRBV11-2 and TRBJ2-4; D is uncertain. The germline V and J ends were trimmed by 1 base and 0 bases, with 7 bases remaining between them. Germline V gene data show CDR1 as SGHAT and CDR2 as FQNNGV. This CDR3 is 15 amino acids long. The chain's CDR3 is CASSLGVIAKNIQYF. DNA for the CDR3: TGTGCCAGCAGCTTAGGCGTTATAGCCAAAAACATTCAGTACTTC.

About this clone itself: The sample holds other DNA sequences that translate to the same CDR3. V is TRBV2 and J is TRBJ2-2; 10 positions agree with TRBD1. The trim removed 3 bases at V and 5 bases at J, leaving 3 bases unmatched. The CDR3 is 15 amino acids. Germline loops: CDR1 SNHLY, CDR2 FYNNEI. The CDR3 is CASSETGGGTGELFF. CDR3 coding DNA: TGTGCCAGCAGTGAGACAGGGGGCGGAACCGGGGAGCTGTTTTTT.

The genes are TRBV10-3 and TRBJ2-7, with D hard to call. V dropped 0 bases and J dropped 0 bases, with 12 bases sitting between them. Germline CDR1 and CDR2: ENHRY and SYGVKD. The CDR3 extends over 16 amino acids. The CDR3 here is CAISESVGLSSYEQYF. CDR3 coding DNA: TGTGCCATCAGTGAGTCGGTAGGGCTGAGCTCCTACGAGCAGTACTTC.

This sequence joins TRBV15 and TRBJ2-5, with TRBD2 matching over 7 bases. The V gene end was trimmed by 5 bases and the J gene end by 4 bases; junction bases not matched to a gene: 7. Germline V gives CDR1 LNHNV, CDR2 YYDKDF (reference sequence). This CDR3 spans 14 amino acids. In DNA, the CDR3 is TGTGCCACCAGCTCCGGAGCGGGAAGAGAGACCCAGTACTTC. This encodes CATSSGAGRETQYF. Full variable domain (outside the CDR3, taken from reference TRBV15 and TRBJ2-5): DAMVIQNPRYQVTQFGKPVTLSCSQTLNHNVMYWYQQKSSQAPKLLFHYYDKDFNNEADTPDNFQSRRPNTSFCFLDIRSPGLGDTAMYLCATSSGAGRETQYFGPGTRLLVL.

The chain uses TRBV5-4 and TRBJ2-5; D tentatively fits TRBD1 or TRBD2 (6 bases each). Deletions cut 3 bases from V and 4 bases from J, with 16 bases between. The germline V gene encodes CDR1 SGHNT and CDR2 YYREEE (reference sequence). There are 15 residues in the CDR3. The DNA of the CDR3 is TGTGCCAGCAGCTATAAAGGGGGGAATGGAGAGACCCAGTACTTC. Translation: CASSYKGGNGETQYF.

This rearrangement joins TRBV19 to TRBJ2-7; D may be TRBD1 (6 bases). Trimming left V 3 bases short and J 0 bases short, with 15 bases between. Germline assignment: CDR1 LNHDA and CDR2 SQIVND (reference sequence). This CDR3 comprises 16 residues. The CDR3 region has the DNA TGTGCCAGTAGTATTAAGTACAGGGTCAGCTCCTACGAGCAGTACTTC. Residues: CASSIKYRVSSYEQYF.

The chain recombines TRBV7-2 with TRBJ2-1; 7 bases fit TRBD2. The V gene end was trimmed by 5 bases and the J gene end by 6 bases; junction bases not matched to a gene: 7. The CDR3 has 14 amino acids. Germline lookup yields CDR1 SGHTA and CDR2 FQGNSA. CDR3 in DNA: TGTGCCAGCAGCAAGGGGCTAGCGGCCAATGAGCAGTTCTTC. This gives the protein CASSKGLAANEQFF.

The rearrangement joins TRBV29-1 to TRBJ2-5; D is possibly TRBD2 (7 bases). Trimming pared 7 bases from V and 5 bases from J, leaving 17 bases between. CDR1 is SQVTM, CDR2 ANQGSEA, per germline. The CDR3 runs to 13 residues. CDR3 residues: CSASGGRGETQYF. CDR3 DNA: TGCAGCGCCTCCGGGGGGCGCGGGGAGACCCAGTACTTC.